This passage covers 32 T cell receptor beta chains from one sample sequenced in a study of T cells in Graves' hyperthyroidism and ophthalmopathy. The source material, RNA transcripts, was used to amplify TCR beta CDR3 regions. During a first-round RT-PCR of the TCR CDR3, the HTBI primer set was used. TCRdb itself ran the multiplex PCR reads through MiXCR, one entry per CDR3 protein. The sample carries approximately 620,000 distinct CDR3 sequences, approximately 15% recorded once. The sample was blood. These receptors all stem from a woman aged 25 to 39 with Graves' hyperthyroidism that later progressed to Graves' ophthalmopathy.

The chain links TRBV18 to TRBJ1-5; D is possibly TRBD1 (6 bases). The V end was cut by 4 bases, the J end by 5 bases, with 15 bases between. CDR1 is KGHSH and CDR2 is LQKENI in the germline V gene. The CDR3 extends over 15 amino acids. The CDR3 is CASSRAGRGDQPQHF. The CDR3 bases are TGTGCCAGCTCACGAGCCGGAAGGGGGGATCAGCCCCAGCATTTT.

This clonotype occurred many times. V usage is TRBV2 and J usage is TRBJ2-7; 9 nucleotides align to TRBD1. Germline CDR1 SNHLY, CDR2 FYNNEI. This CDR3 has 14 amino acids. The V and J ends lost 6 bases and 5 bases, in that order; junction bases with no gene match: 8. The CDR3 here is CASSEGQGSNEQYF. CDR3 nucleotide sequence: TGTGCCAGCAGCGAGGGACAGGGATCTAACGAGCAGTACTTC.

The chain couples TRBV19 to TRBJ2-1; 9 nucleotides line up with TRBD2. The V segment lost 8 bases and the J segment 9 bases; nucleotides outside the gene matches: 5. Germline CDR1 and CDR2: LNHDA and SQIVND (reference sequence). This CDR3 spans 12 amino acids. This CDR3 is CASGSGSPEQFF. The CDR3, as DNA: TGTGCCAGTGGTAGCGGGAGCCCTGAGCAGTTCTTC.

This clonotype was seen at least ten times. The chain uses TRBV27 and TRBJ2-1, with 9 positions matching TRBD2. Germline lookup yields CDR1 MNHEY and CDR2 SMNVEV (reference sequence). The CDR3 loop spans 16 amino acids. Unmatched junction bases numbered 8, after V lost 5 bases and J lost 3 bases. The chain's CDR3 is CASSTGTSYGYNEQFF. In nucleotides, the CDR3 is TGTGCCAGCAGTACCGGGACTAGCTACGGCTACAATGAGCAGTTCTTC.

This clonotype appeared many times. The CDR3 is CSVPSAEAFF. The CDR3 nucleotides are TGCAGCGTACCTTCCGCTGAAGCTTTCTTT. The chain is built from TRBV29-1 and TRBJ1-1; no definite D call. This CDR3 region has 10 residues. Per germline, CDR1 SQVTM and CDR2 ANQGSEA. The V and J ends lost 6 bases and 6 bases respectively, with 8 bases between them. Full variable domain (outside the CDR3, taken from reference TRBV29-1 and TRBJ1-1): SAVISQKPSRDICQRGTSLTIQCQVDSQVTMMFWYRQQPGQSLTLIATANQGSEATYESGFVIDKFPISRPNLTFSTLTVSNMSPEDSSIYLCSVPSAEAFFGQGTRLTVV.

This clonotype was detected ten times or more. The chain links TRBV7-8 to TRBJ1-6, with 9 bases lining up with TRBD1. V trimming: 6 bases; J trimming: 1 base; junction bases outside the gene matches: 13. This CDR3 is 19 amino acids long. CDR1 and CDR2 from the germline V gene are SGHVS and FQNEAQ. The CDR3 sequence: CASRPAWGTGSSYNSPLHF. In DNA, the CDR3 is TGTGCCAGCAGGCCTGCCTGGGGGACAGGGAGTTCCTATAATTCACCCCTCCACTTT.

The rearrangement joins TRBV5-1 to TRBJ2-7, with a possible D match to TRBD1 (5 bases). Trimming left V 2 bases short and J 2 bases short, with 8 bases between. The CDR3 consists of 13 residues. Germline CDR1 SGHRS, CDR2 YFSETQ. This CDR3 reads CASSLGRAYEQYF. CDR3 in DNA: TGCGCCAGCAGCTTAGGCAGGGCCTACGAGCAGTACTTC. Supplemented by reference TRBV5-1 and TRBJ2-7, the full variable domain reads KAGVTQTPRYLIKTRGQQVTLSCSPISGHRSVSWYQQTPGQGLQFLFEYFSETQRNKGNFPGRFSGRQFSNSRSEMNVSTLELGDSALYLCASSLGRAYEQYFGPGTRLTVT.

This clonotype has more than one count but fewer than ten. The J gene is TRBJ1-2, the V gene TRBV24-1; D is possibly TRBD1 (5 bases). Germline CDR1 KGHDR, CDR2 SFDVKD. There are 16 residues in the CDR3. V dropped 4 bases and J dropped 1 base, with 15 bases sitting between them. The CDR3 coding sequence is TGTGCCACCAGTGACCTGCGGGACGGGGGTAACTATGGCTACACCTTC. Its translation is CATSDLRDGGNYGYTF.

This clonotype occurred a few times. The V call is TRBV24-1, the J call TRBJ1-4; unclear D gene. This CDR3 has 14 residues. With 4 bases removed from V and 1 base from J, the gap between germline ends came to 6 bases. The V gene's germline CDR1 is KGHDR and CDR2 SFDVKD. CDR3 coding DNA: TGTGCCACCAGTGAGGGTAGAACTAATGAAAAACTGTTTTTT. Protein product: CATSEGRTNEKLFF.

This clonotype was seen many times. This chain joins TRBV12-3 or TRBV12-4 and TRBJ2-7, with 11 bases that match TRBD2. Losses at the gene ends were 2 bases for V and 3 bases for J; bases not matched to a gene: 3. This CDR3 is built from 15 residues. CDR3 sequence reads: CASSLSLAGGYEQYF. CDR3 nucleotides: TGTGCCAGCAGTTTAAGTCTAGCGGGAGGCTACGAGCAGTACTTC.

This clonotype was detected many times. The chain couples TRBV7-9 to TRBJ1-4; D not certain. Per germline, CDR1 SEHNR and CDR2 FQNEAQ (reference sequence). V was clipped by 3 bases and J by 4 bases, with 9 bases between them. The CDR3 consists of 14 residues. The CDR3: CASSFRAHNEKLFF. The DNA for the CDR3 is TGTGCCAGCAGCTTTAGGGCGCATAATGAAAAACTGTTTTTT.

This clonotype was picked up many times. The rearrangement joins TRBV5-1 to TRBJ2-1; D remains ambiguous. Trimming took off 0 bases at V and 9 bases at J, with 10 bases between the two ends. CDR3 length: 13 residues. From germline, CDR1 is SGHRS and CDR2 YFSETQ. CDR3 bases: TGCGCCAGCAGCTTGGATGCCGACGGTGAGCAGTTCTTC. Protein product: CASSLDADGEQFF.

The CDR3 reads CAISESSGGPTDTQYF. CDR3 DNA: TGTGCCATCAGTGAGTCGTCGGGAGGCCCCACAGATACGCAGTATTTT. The rearrangement links TRBV10-3 to TRBJ2-3; 7 bases fit TRBD2. Trimming took 0 bases from V and 2 from J; bases not matched to a gene: 5. The CDR3 runs to 16 residues. Germline assignment: CDR1 ENHRY and CDR2 SYGVKD.

This clonotype was recorded at least ten times. The genes are TRBV10-3 and TRBJ1-1; D is ambiguous. Trimming pared 8 bases from V and 1 base from J, leaving 11 bases between. Germline lookup yields CDR1 ENHRY and CDR2 SYGVKD. This CDR3 contains 13 residues. The CDR3 DNA reads as TGTGCCATCTCGCGCGACACGAACACTGAAGCTTTCTTT. It codes for CAISRDTNTEAFF.

A few counts support this clonotype. The chain links TRBV19 to TRBJ2-5; 8 nucleotides match TRBD1. Trimming at V came to 8 bases and at J to 4 bases, leaving 6 bases not matched to a gene. CDR3 length: 13 residues. Germline-derived CDR1 and CDR2 are LNHDA and SQIVND (reference sequence). The CDR3 DNA is TGTGCCAGTCCTGACAGGGGACGAGAGACCCAGTACTTC. The encoded protein is CASPDRGRETQYF.

At least ten counts were recorded for this clonotype. The chain is built from TRBV6-5 and TRBJ1-4, with D possibly TRBD1 on 6 matching bases. This CDR3 has 14 amino acids. V lost 2 bases to trimming and J lost 4 bases, with 8 bases between them. Germline CDR1 and CDR2: MNHEY and SVGAGI. CDR3 protein: CASSYGGLNEKLFF. CDR3 bases: TGTGCCAGCAGTTACGGGGGCCTTAATGAAAAACTGTTTTTT.

CDR3 protein: CATSRDLVSEKLFF. CDR3 bases: TGTGCCACCAGCAGGGATTTGGTTTCTGAAAAACTGTTTTTT. The gene calls are TRBV15 and TRBJ1-4; D remains ambiguous. Trimming stripped 3 bases from V and 7 bases from J, with 12 bases between. Germline V lookup: CDR1 LNHNV, CDR2 YYDKDF (reference sequence). The CDR3 is made up of 14 amino acids.

Ten or more counts support this clonotype. Mismatch with germline at one junction end may stem from a read error. This CDR3 reads CASSSGVGTDTQYF. Written as DNA, the CDR3 is TGTGCTAGCAGCTCGGGAGTCGGCACAGATACGCAGTATTTT. The chain joins TRBV7-7 to TRBJ2-3, with D maybe TRBD2 (6 bases). This CDR3 contains 14 residues. CDR1 and CDR2 (germline): SSHAT, FNYEAQ (reference sequence).

This clonotype was recorded at least ten times. The rearrangement links TRBV5-1 to TRBJ2-7; D remains ambiguous. The V gene's germline CDR1 is SGHRS and CDR2 YFSETQ. The V end lost 4 bases, the J end lost 6 bases, and 11 bases lay between the germline ends. This CDR3 spans 12 amino acids. CDR3 protein: CASSPIAGEQYF. The DNA for the CDR3 is TGCGCCAGCAGCCCTATAGCTGGCGAGCAGTACTTC.

There are many counts of this clonotype. The chain has TRBV13 and TRBJ2-3; the D gene could be TRBD1 or TRBD2 (5 bases each). Germline CDR1 reads PRHDT; CDR2 reads FYEKMQ (reference sequence). CDR3 length equals 17 residues. Deletions cut 0 bases from V and 1 base from J, with 14 bases between. CDR3 amino acids: CASSLGGEKVGTDTQYF. DNA for the CDR3: TGTGCCAGCAGCTTAGGAGGGGAGAAGGTTGGCACAGATACGCAGTATTTT.

This clonotype was counted at least ten times. The CDR3 here is CASSQDRGRETQYF. CDR3 DNA: TGCGCCAGCAGCCAGGACAGGGGGAGGGAGACCCAGTACTTC. The chain has TRBV4-1 and TRBJ2-5; 10 bases agree with TRBD1. The V gene's germline CDR1 is MGHRA and CDR2 YSYEKL. V shed 3 bases, J shed 5 bases, and the junction held 3 bases outside the gene matches. This CDR3 has 14 residues.

This clonotype occurred many times. The chain joins TRBV20-1 to TRBJ1-1; D uncertain. V was cut by 0 bases and J by 2 bases, with 19 bases left in between. This CDR3 contains 17 residues. Germline CDR1 and CDR2: DFQATT and SNEGSKA (reference sequence). Written as DNA, the CDR3 is TGCAGTGCTAGAGATATTAGTTCGGCCGGGTTTAACACTGAAGCTTTCTTT. It codes for CSARDISSAGFNTEAFF.

This clonotype was picked up a small number of times. This chain links TRBV28 with TRBJ2-1, with TRBD1 identical over 7 bases. J lost 5 bases, V lost 3 bases, and 22 bases had no gene match. Germline V CDR1 and CDR2: MDHEN, SYDVKM. This CDR3 region has 20 residues. CDR3 loop: CASSLLLLKKPGTDNNEQFF. The CDR3 nucleotides are TGTGCCAGCAGTTTGTTACTACTTAAAAAGCCCGGGACAGACAACAATGAGCAGTTCTTC.

This clonotype occurred many times. The rearrangement links TRBV13 to TRBJ2-6; D is possibly TRBD1 (5 bases). The CDR3 loop spans 18 amino acids. V lost 4 bases and J 0 bases, leaving 16 bases between the germline ends. Per germline, CDR1 PRHDT and CDR2 FYEKMQ (reference sequence). CDR3 nucleotides: TGTGCCAGCAGCTCAGGGCCGGACGGCTTCTCTGGGGCCAACGTCCTGACTTTC. This encodes CASSSGPDGFSGANVLTF.

This clonotype was seen a handful of times. The chain employs TRBV4-1 and TRBJ1-5; 8 nucleotides match TRBD1. V was pared by 3 bases and J by 5 bases, with 15 bases of the junction left unmatched. This CDR3 spans 18 amino acids. The germline V gene encodes CDR1 MGHRA and CDR2 YSYEKL. CDR3 sequence (DNA): TGCGCCAGCAGCCATGTAGGACAGGGCGGGGGGGGCGATCAGCCCCAGCATTTT. It encodes CASSHVGQGGGGDQPQHF.

This clonotype was recorded many times. This chain links TRBV3-1 with TRBJ2-7; TRBD2 matches at 9 bases. Germline V gene lookup returns CDR1 LGHDT and CDR2 YNNKEL (reference sequence). V was pared by 2 bases and J by 3 bases, with 5 bases of the junction left unmatched. CDR3 length equals 15 residues. CDR3 sequence reads: CASSQSSGSRYEQYF. The CDR3 bases are TGTGCCAGCAGCCAAAGTAGCGGGAGTCGCTACGAGCAGTACTTC.

This clonotype was observed a handful of times. The rearrangement links TRBV19 to TRBJ2-2; 7 bases are shared with TRBD2. CDR3 size: 18 residues. Germline CDR1 reads LNHDA; CDR2 reads SQIVND (reference sequence). V shed 4 bases, J shed 3 bases, and the junction held 14 bases outside the gene matches. The CDR3 DNA sequence: TGTGCCAGTAGTAAACCTCGGTTAGCCCGGGGGGACACCGGGGAGCTGTTTTTT. This encodes CASSKPRLARGDTGELFF.

This clonotype was counted ten times or more. The chain has TRBV20-1 and TRBJ2-1, with no clear D. Germline lookup yields CDR1 DFQATT and CDR2 SNEGSKA (reference sequence). The CDR3 has 13 residues. The CDR3 nucleotides are TGCAGCTGCCACCGGACCTCGGCGGATGAGCAGTTCTTC. It codes for CSCHRTSADEQFF.

The gene calls are TRBV7-2 and TRBJ1-1, with no clear D. V dropped 2 bases and J dropped 10 bases, with 8 bases sitting between them. In germline, CDR1 is SGHTA, CDR2 FQGNSA. The CDR3 totals 11 residues. The CDR3: CASSLMGPAFF. The CDR3 coding sequence is TGTGCCAGCAGCTTAATGGGCCCAGCTTTCTTT. The variable domain in full, with the rest retrieved from reference TRBV7-2 and TRBJ1-1, is GAGVSQSPSNKVTEKGKDVELRCDPISGHTALYWYRQSLGQGLEFLIYFQGNSAPDKSGLPSDRFSAERTGGSVSTLTIQRTQQEDSAVYLCASSLMGPAFFGQGTRLTVV.

This clonotype was observed a handful of times. The chain has TRBV5-4 and TRBJ2-2; 7 bases fit TRBD2. Germline CDR1 and CDR2: SGHNT and YYREEE (reference sequence). This CDR3 region has 16 residues. V lost 3 bases, J lost 2 bases, and 7 bases stayed unmatched. This chain's CDR3 is CASSSGGTTNTGELFF. CDR3 nucleotides: TGTGCCAGCAGCTCAGGAGGGACTACCAACACCGGGGAGCTGTTTTTT.

This clonotype was counted many times. V gene TRBV28 combines with J gene TRBJ2-3; D gene ambiguous. The CDR3 has 12 residues. The germline CDR1 and CDR2 sequences are MDHEN and SYDVKM. Trimming pared 2 bases from V and 11 bases from J, leaving 11 bases between. The CDR3 loop is CASSLLSRWQYF. In nucleotides, the CDR3 is TGTGCCAGCAGTTTACTCTCGAGGTGGCAGTATTTT.

The table lists this clonotype with many counts. V gene TRBV5-1 combines with J gene TRBJ2-3; no definite D call. Germline loops: CDR1 SGHRS, CDR2 YFSETQ. V was trimmed by 0 bases and J by 0 bases, leaving 14 bases between them. The CDR3 is 17 residues long. CDR3 nucleotides: TGCGCCAGCAGCTTGGTTTCGGACGGCAGCAGCACAGATACGCAGTATTTT. Its translation: CASSLVSDGSSTDTQYF.